This entry lists 10 T cell receptor beta chains sequenced from one sample in a study of cytomegalovirus exposure and HLA in healthy donors. Primers included in the PCR were 60 Vbeta and 13 Jbeta primers. TCRdb's table, derived via immunoSEQ multiplex PCR, lists solely in-frame clones and lacks some. The table lists some 120,000 clones, around 8.5% of them singletons. The source material was PBMCs. These receptors were obtained from a man aged 35 to 55 in good health and CMV-seronegative.

The chain joins TRBV7-2 to TRBJ1-2; 12 positions agree with TRBD1. V was clipped by 4 bases and J by 4 bases; unmatched bases: 4. The germline V gene has CDR1 SGHTA and CDR2 FQGNSA. This CDR3 is 15 amino acids long. The CDR3 nucleotides are TGTGCCAGCAGCTGGAAGGGACAGGGGGCCTATGGCTACACCTTC. Encoded protein: CASSWKGQGAYGYTF.

A few counts support this clone. V and J are TRBV6-1 and TRBJ2-6; TRBD1 might be the D (6 bases). V lost 8 bases and J lost 4, with 15 bases in between. The CDR3 runs 15 residues. Germline loops: CDR1 MNHNS, CDR2 SASEGT. The CDR3 DNA sequence: TGTGCCAGCTCAGTTTCAGGGGCCGGGGCCAACGTCCTGACTTTC. Its translation: CASSVSGAGANVLTF.

There are a few counts of this clone. The genes are TRBV6-5 and TRBJ2-5, with TRBD1 as a possible D gene (5 bases). This CDR3 contains 11 residues. V was trimmed by 8 bases and J by 5 bases, leaving 9 bases between them. Per the germline V gene, CDR1 is MNHEY and CDR2 is SVGAGI. The CDR3 here is CASQYRETQYF. The DNA for the CDR3 is TGTGCCAGCCAATACAGGGAGACCCAGTACTTC.

The V gene is TRBV7-2, the J gene TRBJ1-2, with 8 bases that match TRBD1. Germline trimming cut 4 bases from V and 3 bases from J; bases unmatched to any gene: 13. This CDR3 comprises 17 residues. Per germline, CDR1 SGHTA and CDR2 FQGNSA. The CDR3 protein is CASSSPWDRIGYYGYTF. Here the CDR3 DNA reads TGTGCCAGCAGCTCCCCCTGGGACAGGATAGGATACTATGGCTACACCTTC.

The genes are TRBV7-9 and TRBJ2-1, with D tentatively TRBD1 (6 bases). Deletions cut 4 bases from V and 9 bases from J, with 16 bases between. This CDR3 comprises 14 residues. The germline CDR1 and CDR2 sequences are SEHNR and FQNEAQ (reference sequence). The CDR3 loop is CASSYLGTHGEQFF. The CDR3 bases are TGTGCCAGCAGCTATCTTGGGACACATGGTGAGCAGTTCTTC.

This clone was counted only a few times. The chain is built from TRBV5-4 and TRBJ2-7; 8 nucleotides align to TRBD1. V shed 4 bases and J 6 bases; nucleotides not matched to a gene: 6. The CDR3 has 13 amino acids. Per the germline V gene, CDR1 is SGHNT and CDR2 is YYREEE (reference sequence). CDR3 protein: CASSARGPSEQYF. The CDR3 DNA is TGTGCCAGCAGCGCCAGGGGGCCTAGCGAGCAGTACTTC. The full variable domain, completed using reference TRBV5-4 and TRBJ2-7, is ETGVTQSPTHLIKTRGQQVTLRCSSQSGHNTVSWYQQALGQGPQFIFQYYREEENGRGNFPPRFSGLQFPNYSSELNVNALELDDSALYLCASSARGPSEQYFGPGTRLTVT.

In its sample, this clone was seen a few times. This chain joins TRBV29-1 and TRBJ2-1; 13 nucleotides line up with TRBD2. The V gene end was trimmed by 4 bases and the J gene end by 6 bases; junction bases not matched to a gene: 9. From germline, CDR1 is SQVTM and CDR2 ANQGSEA. The CDR3 runs 16 residues. CDR3: CSVVTSGGAFRNEQFF. CDR3 coding DNA: TGCAGCGTTGTTACTAGCGGGGGGGCGTTCCGCAATGAGCAGTTCTTC.

The CDR3 is CSVEDTTEAFF. The CDR3 coding sequence is TGCAGCGTTGAAGACACAACCGAAGCTTTCTTT. V is TRBV29-1 and J is TRBJ1-1; D remains unclear. V was cut by 0 bases and J by 8 bases, with 7 bases left in between. Per the germline V gene, CDR1 is SQVTM and CDR2 is ANQGSEA. This CDR3 spans 11 amino acids.

The chain uses TRBV29-1 and TRBJ1-2, with a weak D call TRBD1 (5 bases). Germline CDR1 and CDR2: SQVTM and ANQGSEA. The CDR3 loop spans 12 amino acids. Trimming left V 4 bases short and J 3 bases short, with 9 bases between. In DNA form, the CDR3 reads TGCAGCGTTGTCCGCAGGGACTATGGCTACACCTTC. Protein product: CSVVRRDYGYTF.

The rearrangement links TRBV5-1 to TRBJ2-7; 7 bases align to TRBD1. CDR3 length: 13 amino acids. V shed 0 bases, J shed 3 bases, and the junction held 0 bases outside the gene matches. CDR1 SGHRS and CDR2 YFSETQ come from the germline V gene. CDR3 sequence reads: CASSLDRGYEQYF. CDR3 bases: TGCGCCAGCAGCTTGGACAGGGGCTACGAGCAGTACTTC. Full variable domain (remainder filled in from reference TRBV5-1 and TRBJ2-7): KAGVTQTPRYLIKTRGQQVTLSCSPISGHRSVSWYQQTPGQGLQFLFEYFSETQRNKGNFPGRFSGRQFSNSRSEMNVSTLELGDSALYLCASSLDRGYEQYFGPGTRLTVT.